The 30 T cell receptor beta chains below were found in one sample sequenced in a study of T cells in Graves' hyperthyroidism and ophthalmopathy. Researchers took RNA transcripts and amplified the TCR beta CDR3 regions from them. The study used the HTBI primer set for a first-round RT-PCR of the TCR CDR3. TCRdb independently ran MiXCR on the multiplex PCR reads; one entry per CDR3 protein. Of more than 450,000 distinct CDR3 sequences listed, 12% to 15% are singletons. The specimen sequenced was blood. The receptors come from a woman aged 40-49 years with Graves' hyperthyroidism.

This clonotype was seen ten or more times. The CDR3 sequence is CASSRGAGTNTEAFF. CDR3 bases: TGTGCCAGCAGCAGAGGGGCAGGCACAAACACTGAAGCTTTCTTT. This chain links TRBV6-1 with TRBJ1-1; TRBD1 is a possible D gene (5 bases). Trimming cost V 6 bases and J 2 bases, with 16 bases left between them. The CDR3 length is 15 residues. CDR1 and CDR2 from the germline V gene are MNHNS and SASEGT.

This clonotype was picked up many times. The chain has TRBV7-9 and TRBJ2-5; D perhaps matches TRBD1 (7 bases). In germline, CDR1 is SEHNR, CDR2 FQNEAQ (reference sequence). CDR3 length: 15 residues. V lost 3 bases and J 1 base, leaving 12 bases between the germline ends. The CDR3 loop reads CASSFRGDTQETQYF. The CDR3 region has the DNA TGTGCCAGCAGCTTCAGGGGGGATACCCAAGAGACCCAGTACTTC.

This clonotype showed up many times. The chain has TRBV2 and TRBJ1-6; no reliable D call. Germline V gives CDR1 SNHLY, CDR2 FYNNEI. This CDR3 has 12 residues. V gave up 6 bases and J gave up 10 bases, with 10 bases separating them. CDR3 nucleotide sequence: TGTGCCAGCAGAAGTCCCGGGTCACCCCTCCACTTT. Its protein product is CASRSPGSPLHF.

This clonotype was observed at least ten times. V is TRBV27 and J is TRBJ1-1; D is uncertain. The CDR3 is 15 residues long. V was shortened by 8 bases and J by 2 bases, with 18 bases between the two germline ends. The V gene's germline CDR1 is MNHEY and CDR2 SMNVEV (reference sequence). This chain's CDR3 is CASAIRVNSNTEAFF. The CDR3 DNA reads TGTGCCAGCGCAATTCGGGTCAACAGTAACACTGAAGCTTTCTTT.

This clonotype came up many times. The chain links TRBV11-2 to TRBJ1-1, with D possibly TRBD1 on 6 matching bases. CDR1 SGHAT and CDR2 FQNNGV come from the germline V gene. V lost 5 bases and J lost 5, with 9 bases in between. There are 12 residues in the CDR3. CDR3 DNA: TGTGCCAGCAGCGCTACAGGGACTGAAGCTTTCTTT. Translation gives CASSATGTEAFF.

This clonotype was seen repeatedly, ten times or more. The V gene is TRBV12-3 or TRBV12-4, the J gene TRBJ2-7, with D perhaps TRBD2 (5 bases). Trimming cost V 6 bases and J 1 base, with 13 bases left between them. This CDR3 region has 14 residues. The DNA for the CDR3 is TGTGCCAGCAGCCCTAGGCGGGCATCCTACGAGCAGTACTTC. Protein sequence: CASSPRRASYEQYF.

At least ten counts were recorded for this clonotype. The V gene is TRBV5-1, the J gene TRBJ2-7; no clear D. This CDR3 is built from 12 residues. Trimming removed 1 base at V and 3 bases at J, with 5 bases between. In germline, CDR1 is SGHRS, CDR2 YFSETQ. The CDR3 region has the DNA TGCGCCAGCAGCTTGAACAGCTACGAGCAGTACTTC. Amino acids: CASSLNSYEQYF.

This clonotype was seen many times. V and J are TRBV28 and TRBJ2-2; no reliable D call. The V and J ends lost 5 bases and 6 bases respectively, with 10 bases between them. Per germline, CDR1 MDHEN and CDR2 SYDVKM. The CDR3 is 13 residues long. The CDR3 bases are TGTGCCAGCAGTAGCTTGGGGTCCGGGGAGCTGTTTTTT. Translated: CASSSLGSGELFF.

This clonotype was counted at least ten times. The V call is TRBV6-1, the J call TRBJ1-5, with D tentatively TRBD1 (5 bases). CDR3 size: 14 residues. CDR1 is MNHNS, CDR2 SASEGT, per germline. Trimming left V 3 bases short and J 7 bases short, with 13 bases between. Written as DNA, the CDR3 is TGTGCCAGCAGTGATAGATCAGGGTGGCAGCCCCAGCATTTT. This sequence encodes CASSDRSGWQPQHF.

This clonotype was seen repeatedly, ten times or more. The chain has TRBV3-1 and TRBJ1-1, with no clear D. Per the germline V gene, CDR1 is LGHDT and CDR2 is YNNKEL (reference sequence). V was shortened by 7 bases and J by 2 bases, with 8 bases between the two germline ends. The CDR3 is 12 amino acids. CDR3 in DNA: TGTGCCAGCACCTCGGGAAACACTGAAGCTTTCTTT. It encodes CASTSGNTEAFF. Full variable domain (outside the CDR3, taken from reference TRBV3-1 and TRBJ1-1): DTAVSQTPKYLVTQMGNDKSIKCEQNLGHDTMYWYKQDSKKFLKIMFSYNNKELIINETVPNRFSPKSPDKAHLNLHINSLELGDSAVYFCASTSGNTEAFFGQGTRLTVV.

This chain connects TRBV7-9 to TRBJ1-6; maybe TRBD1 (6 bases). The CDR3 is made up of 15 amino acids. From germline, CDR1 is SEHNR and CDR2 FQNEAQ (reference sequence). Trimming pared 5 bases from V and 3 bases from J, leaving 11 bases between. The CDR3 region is CASSQDSSYNSPLHF. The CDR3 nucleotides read TGTGCCAGCAGCCAGGACAGCAGCTATAATTCACCCCTCCACTTT.

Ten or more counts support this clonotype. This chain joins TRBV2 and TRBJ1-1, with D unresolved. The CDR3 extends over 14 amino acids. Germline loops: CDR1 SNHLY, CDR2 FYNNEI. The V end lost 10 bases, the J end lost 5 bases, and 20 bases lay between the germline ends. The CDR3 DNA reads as TGTGCCAAAAAAAGGTCGTCCGGCGATACTGAAGCTTTCTTT. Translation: CAKKRSSGDTEAFF.

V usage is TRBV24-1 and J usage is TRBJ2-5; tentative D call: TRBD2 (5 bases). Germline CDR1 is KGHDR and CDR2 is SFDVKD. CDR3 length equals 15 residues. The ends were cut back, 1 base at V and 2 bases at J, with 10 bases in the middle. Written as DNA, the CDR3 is TGTGCCACCAGTGATTTTGTCGGAGGACAAGAGACCCAGTACTTC. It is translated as CATSDFVGGQETQYF.

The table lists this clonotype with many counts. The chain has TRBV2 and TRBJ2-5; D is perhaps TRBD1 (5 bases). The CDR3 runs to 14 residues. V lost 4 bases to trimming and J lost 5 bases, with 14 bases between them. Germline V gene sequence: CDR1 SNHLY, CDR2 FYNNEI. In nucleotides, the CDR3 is TGTGCCAGCAGTGGCGGCCAGGGTGGGGAGACCCAGTACTTC. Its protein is CASSGGQGGETQYF.

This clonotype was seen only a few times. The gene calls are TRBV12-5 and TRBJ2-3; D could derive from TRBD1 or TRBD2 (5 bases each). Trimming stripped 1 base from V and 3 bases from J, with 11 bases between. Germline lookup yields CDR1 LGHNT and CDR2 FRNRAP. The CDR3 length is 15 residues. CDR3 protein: CASGLASGRTDTQYF. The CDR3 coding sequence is TGTGCTAGTGGTTTGGCCTCGGGGCGGACAGATACGCAGTATTTT.

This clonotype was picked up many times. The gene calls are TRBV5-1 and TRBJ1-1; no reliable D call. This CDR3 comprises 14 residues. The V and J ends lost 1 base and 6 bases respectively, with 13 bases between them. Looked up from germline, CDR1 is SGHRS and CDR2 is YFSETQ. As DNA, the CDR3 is TGCGCCAGCAGCTTGTCCAGCCTAGGAGCTGAAGCTTTCTTT. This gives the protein CASSLSSLGAEAFF.

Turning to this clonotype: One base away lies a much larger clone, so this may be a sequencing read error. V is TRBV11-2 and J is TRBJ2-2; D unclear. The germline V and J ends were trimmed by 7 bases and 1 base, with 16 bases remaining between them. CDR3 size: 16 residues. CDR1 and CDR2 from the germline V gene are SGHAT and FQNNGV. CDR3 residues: CASNDGWRGNTGELFF. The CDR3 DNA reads TGTGCCAGCAACGACGGCTGGCGAGGGAACACCGGGGAGCTGTTTTTT.

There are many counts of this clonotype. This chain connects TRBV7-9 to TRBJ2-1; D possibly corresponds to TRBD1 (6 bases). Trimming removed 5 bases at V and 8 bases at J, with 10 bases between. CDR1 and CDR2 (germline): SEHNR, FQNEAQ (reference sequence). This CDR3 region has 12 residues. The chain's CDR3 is CASSRTVDEQFF. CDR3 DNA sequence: TGTGCCAGCAGCCGGACAGTCGATGAGCAGTTCTTC.

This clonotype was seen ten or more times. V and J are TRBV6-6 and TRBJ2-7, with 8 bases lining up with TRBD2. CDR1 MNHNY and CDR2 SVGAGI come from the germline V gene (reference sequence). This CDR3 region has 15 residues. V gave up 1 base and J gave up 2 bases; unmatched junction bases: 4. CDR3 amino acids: CASSYYREGAYEQYF. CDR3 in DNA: TGTGCCAGCAGTTACTATCGGGAGGGGGCCTACGAGCAGTACTTC.

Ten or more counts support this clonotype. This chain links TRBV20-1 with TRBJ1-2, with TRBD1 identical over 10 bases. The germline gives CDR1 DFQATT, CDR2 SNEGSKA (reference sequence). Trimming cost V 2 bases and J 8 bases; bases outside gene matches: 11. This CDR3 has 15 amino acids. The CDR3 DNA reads TGCAGTGCTAGACCAGCCGGGACAGGGGATTCGGGCTACACCTTC. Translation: CSARPAGTGDSGYTF.

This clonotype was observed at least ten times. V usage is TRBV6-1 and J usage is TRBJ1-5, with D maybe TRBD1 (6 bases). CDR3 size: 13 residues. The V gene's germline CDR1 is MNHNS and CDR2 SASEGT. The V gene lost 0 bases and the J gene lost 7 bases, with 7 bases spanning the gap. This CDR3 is CASSEAQGQPQHF. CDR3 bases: TGTGCCAGCAGTGAAGCGCAGGGGCAGCCCCAGCATTTT.

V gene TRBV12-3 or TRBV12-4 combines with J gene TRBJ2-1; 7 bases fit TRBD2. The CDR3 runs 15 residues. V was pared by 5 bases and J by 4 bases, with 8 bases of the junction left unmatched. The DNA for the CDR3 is TGTGCCAGCAGTCGTTGGGCTAGCGGTTACAATGAGCAGTTCTTC. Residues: CASSRWASGYNEQFF.

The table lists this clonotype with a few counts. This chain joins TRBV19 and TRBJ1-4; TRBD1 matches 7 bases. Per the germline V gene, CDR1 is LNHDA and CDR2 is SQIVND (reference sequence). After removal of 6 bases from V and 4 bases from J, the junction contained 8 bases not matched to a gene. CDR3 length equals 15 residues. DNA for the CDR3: TGTGCCAGTAGGATTGCGGACAGGAATAATGAAAAACTGTTTTTT. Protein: CASRIADRNNEKLFF. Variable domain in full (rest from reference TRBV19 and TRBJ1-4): DGGITQSPKYLFRKEGQNVTLSCEQNLNHDAMYWYRQDPGQGLRLIYYSQIVNDFQKGDIAEGYSVSREKKESFPLTVTSAQKNPTAFYLCASRIADRNNEKLFFGSGTQLSVL.

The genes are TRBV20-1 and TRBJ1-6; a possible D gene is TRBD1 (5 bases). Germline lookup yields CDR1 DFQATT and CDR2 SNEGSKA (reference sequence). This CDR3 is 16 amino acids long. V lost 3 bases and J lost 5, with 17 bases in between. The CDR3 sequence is CSASNPLGTNNSPLHF. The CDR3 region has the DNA TGCAGTGCTAGCAACCCACTCGGGACCAATAATTCACCCCTCCACTTT.

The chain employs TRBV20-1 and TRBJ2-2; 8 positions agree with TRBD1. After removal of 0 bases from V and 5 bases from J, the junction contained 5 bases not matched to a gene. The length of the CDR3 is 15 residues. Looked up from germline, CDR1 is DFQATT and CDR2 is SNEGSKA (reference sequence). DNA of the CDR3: TGCAGTGCTAGAGATTACTGGACAGGGACCGGGGAGCTGTTTTTT. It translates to CSARDYWTGTGELFF.

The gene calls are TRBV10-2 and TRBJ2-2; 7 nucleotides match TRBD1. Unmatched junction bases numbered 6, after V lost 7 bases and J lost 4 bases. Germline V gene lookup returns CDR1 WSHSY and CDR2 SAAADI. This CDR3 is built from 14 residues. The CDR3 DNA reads TGCGCCAGCACCCCGGGACAGACCACCGGGGAGCTGTTTTTT. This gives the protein CASTPGQTTGELFF.

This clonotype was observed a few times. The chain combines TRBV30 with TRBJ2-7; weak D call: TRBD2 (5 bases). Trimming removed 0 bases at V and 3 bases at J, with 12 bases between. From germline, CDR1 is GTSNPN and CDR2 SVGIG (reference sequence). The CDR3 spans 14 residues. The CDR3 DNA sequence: TGTGCCTGGAGTGTAGGGAGTCCTGTCTACGAGCAGTACTTC. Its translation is CAWSVGSPVYEQYF. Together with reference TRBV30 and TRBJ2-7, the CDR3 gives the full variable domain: SQTIHQWPATLVQPVGSPLSLECTVEGTSNPNLYWYRQAAGRGLQLLFYSVGIGQISSEVPQNLSASRPQDRQFILSSKKLLLSDSGFYLCAWSVGSPVYEQYFGPGTRLTVT.

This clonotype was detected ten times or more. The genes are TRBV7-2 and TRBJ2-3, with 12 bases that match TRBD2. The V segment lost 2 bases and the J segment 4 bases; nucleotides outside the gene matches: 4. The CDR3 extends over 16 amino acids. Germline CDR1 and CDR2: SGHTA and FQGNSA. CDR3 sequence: CASSLRLAGAADTQYF. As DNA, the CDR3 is TGTGCCAGCAGCTTAAGACTAGCGGGAGCGGCAGATACGCAGTATTTT.

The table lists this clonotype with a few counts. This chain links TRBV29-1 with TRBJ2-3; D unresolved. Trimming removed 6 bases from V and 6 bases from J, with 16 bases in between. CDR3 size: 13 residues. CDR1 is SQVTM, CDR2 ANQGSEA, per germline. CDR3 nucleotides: TGCAGCGTCGGAGCGAATCTATGGGATACGCAGTATTTT. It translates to CSVGANLWDTQYF.

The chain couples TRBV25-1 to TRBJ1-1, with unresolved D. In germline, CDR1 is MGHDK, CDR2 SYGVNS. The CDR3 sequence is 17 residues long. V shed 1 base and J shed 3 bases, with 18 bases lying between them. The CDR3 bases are TGTGCCAGCAGTGAATTAAGCTATACCTCCTTCGACACTGAAGCTTTCTTT. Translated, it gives CASSELSYTSFDTEAFF. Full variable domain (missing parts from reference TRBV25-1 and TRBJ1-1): EADIYQTPRYLVIGTGKKITLECSQTMGHDKMYWYQQDPGMELHLIHYSYGVNSTEKGDLSSESTVSRIRTEHFPLTLESARPSHTSQYLCASSELSYTSFDTEAFFGQGTRLTVV.